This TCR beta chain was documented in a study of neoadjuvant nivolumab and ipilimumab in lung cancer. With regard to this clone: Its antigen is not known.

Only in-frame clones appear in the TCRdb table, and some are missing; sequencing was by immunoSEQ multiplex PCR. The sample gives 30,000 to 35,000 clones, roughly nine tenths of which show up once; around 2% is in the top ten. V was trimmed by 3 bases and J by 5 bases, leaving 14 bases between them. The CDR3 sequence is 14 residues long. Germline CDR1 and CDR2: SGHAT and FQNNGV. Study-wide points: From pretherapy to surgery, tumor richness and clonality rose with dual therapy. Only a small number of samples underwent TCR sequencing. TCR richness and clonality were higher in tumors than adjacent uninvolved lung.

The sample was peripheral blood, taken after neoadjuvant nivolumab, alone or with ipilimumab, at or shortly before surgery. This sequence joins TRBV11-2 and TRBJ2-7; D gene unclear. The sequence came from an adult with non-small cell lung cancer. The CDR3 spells CASSFRSLEDEQYF. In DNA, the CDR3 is TGTGCCAGCAGCTTCAGGTCCCTTGAGGACGAGCAGTACTTC.